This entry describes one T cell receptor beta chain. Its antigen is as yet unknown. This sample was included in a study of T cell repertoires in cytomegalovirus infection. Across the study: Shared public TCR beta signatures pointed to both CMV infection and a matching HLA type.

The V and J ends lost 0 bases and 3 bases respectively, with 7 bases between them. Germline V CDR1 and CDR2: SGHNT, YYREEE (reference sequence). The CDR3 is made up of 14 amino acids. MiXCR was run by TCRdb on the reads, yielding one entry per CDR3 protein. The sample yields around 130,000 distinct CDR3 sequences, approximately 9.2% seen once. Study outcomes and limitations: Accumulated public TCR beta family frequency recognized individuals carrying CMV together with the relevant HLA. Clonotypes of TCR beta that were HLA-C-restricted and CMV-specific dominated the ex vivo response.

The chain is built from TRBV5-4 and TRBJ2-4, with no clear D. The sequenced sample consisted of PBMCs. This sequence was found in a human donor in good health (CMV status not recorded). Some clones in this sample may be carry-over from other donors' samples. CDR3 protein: CASSLEWGKNIQYF. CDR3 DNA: TGTGCCAGCAGCTTGGAGTGGGGCAAAAACATTCAGTACTTC.